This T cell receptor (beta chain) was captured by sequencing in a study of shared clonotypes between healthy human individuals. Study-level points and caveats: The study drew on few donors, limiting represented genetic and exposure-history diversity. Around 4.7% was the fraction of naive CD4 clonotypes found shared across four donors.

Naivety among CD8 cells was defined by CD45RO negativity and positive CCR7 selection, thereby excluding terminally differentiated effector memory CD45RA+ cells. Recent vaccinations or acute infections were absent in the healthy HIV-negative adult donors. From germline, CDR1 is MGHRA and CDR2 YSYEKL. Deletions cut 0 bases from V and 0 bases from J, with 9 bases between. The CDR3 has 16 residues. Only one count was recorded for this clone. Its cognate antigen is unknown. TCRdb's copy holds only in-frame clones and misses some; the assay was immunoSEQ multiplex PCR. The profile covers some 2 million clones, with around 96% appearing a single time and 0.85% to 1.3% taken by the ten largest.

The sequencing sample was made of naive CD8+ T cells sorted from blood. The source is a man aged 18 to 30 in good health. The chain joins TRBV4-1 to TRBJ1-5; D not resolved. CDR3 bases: TGCGCCAGCAGCCAAGAGGGTATAACTAGCAATCAGCCCCAGCATTTT. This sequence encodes CASSQEGITSNQPQHF.